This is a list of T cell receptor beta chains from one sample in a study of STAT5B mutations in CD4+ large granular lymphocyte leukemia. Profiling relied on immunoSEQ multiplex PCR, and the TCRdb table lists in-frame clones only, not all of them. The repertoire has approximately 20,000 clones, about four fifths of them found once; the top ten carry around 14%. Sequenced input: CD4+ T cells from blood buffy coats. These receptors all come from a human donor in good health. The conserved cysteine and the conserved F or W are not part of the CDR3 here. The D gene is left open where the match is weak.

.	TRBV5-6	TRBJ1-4	ASSLYRATNEKLF
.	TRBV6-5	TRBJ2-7	ASSPLRGIYEQY
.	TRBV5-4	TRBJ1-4	ASSLASHSEKLF
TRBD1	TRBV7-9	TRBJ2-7	ASSIRDRAEQY
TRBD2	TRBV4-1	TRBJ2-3	ASSHPRLAGETDTQY
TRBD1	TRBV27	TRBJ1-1	ASKLGQVNTEAF
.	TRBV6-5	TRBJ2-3	ASSYSLWETTDTQY
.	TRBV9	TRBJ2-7	ASSHSPASYEQY
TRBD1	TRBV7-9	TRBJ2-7	ASRGQGETYEQY
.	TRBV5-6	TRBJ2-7	ASSFGHANFYEQY
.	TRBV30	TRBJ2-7	AWSSPYEQY
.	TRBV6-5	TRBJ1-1	ASSYSAGTIGEAF
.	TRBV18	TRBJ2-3	ASSRLDTQY
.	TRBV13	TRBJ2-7	ASSYRRGEANEQY
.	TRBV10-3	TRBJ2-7	AIRSRMDTSSSYEQY
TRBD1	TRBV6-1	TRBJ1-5	ASSDTGGSNQPQH
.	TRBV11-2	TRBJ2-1	ASSLSISSGIPLDQF
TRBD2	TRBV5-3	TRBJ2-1	ARSLGEGRPYNEQF
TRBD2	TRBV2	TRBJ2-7	ASTKEGGPSYEQY
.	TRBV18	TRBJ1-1	ASSPTGAGNTEAF
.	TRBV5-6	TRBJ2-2	ASSTLRSPGELF
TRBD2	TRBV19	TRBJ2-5	ASSIADSGRRETQY
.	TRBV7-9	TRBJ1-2	ASSRGGENYGYT
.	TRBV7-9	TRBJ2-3	ASSLDSGQGTDTQY
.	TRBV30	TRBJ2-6	AWSKRGGSGANVLT
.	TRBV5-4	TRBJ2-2	ASSLITGRAGELF
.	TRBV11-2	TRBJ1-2	ASSLDRQNYGYT
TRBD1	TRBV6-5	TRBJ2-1	ASAPDRGAYNEQF
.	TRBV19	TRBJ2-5	ASSSHGVRETQY
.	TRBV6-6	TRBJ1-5	ASSYNSGPNQPQH
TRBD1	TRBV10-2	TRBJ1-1	ASSEPNRGPNTEAF
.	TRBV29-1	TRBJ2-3	SADREGSNTQY
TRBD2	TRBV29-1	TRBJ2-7	SVQGSGSTKQY
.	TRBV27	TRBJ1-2	ASASDGSTGPWNGYT
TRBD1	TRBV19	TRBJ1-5	ASWGTENQPQH
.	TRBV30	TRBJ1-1	AWNREMNTEAF